A selection of T cell receptor beta chains follows, all from one sample in a study of CD8+ T cells in alopecia areata. Clones were read by immunoSEQ multiplex PCR, and TCRdb kept only the in-frame ones, dropping some. The sample shows around 160,000 clones, roughly 50% of them seen only once. Sequencing input: CD4+ T cells sorted from blood. The receptor set was obtained from a human donor with alopecia areata. CDR3s include the opening cysteine and the closing phenylalanine or tryptophan. The order of the fields is J gene, D gene, CDR3 length, V gene, clone size, CDR3 DNA, CDR3 protein. D genes are given only for firm matches. The size entry is marked missing in some rows and otherwise reads once, few, many or a size class.

j_call: TRBJ2-3
d_call: .
cdr3_length: 13
v_call: TRBV29-1
clone_size: .
cdr3_nt: TGCAGCGTACGACCCGACGGCACAGATACGCAGTATTTT
cdr3_aa: CSVRPDGTDTQYF

j_call: TRBJ2-1
d_call: .
cdr3_length: 12
v_call: TRBV6-1
clone_size: few
cdr3_nt: TGTGCCATGAAGGACGACTACAATGAGCAGTTCTTC
cdr3_aa: CAMKDDYNEQFF

j_call: TRBJ2-3
d_call: TRBD2
cdr3_length: 15
v_call: TRBV7-2
clone_size: once
cdr3_nt: TGTGCCAGCCTCGGGGGGACTAGCGTAGCAGATACGCAGTATTTT
cdr3_aa: CASLGGTSVADTQYF

j_call: TRBJ2-6
d_call: .
cdr3_length: 17
v_call: TRBV9
clone_size: few
cdr3_nt: TGTGCCAGCAGCCCCCAGGAGGGGACCTCTGGGGCCAACGTCCTGACTTTC
cdr3_aa: CASSPQEGTSGANVLTF

j_call: TRBJ1-1
d_call: TRBD1
cdr3_length: 12
v_call: TRBV5-1
clone_size: .
cdr3_nt: TGCGCCAGCGGGACAGGAAATGCTGAAGCTTTCTTT
cdr3_aa: CASGTGNAEAFF

j_call: TRBJ1-1
d_call: TRBD1
cdr3_length: 16
v_call: TRBV5-1
clone_size: .
cdr3_nt: TGCGCCAGCAGCAGCCAGGGGGCCCTCCTGAACACTGAAGCTTTCTTT
cdr3_aa: CASSSQGALLNTEAFF

j_call: TRBJ2-5
d_call: .
cdr3_length: 13
v_call: TRBV30
clone_size: .
cdr3_nt: TGTGCCTGGAGTGGCAGGTACCAAGAGACCCAGTACTTC
cdr3_aa: CAWSGRYQETQYF

j_call: TRBJ2-2
d_call: .
cdr3_length: 12
v_call: TRBV30
clone_size: few
cdr3_nt: TGTGCCTGGAGTGAACAGTTCGGGGAGCTGTTTTTT
cdr3_aa: CAWSEQFGELFF

j_call: TRBJ2-6
d_call: TRBD2
cdr3_length: 15
v_call: TRBV5-4
clone_size: few
cdr3_nt: TGTGCCAGCAGCTTTGGGGGGGAAGGGGCCAACGTCCTGACTTTC
cdr3_aa: CASSFGGEGANVLTF

j_call: TRBJ2-7
d_call: .
cdr3_length: 12
v_call: TRBV10-3
clone_size: few
cdr3_nt: TGTGCCGTCTTCGAGGGGAGCGGCGAGCAGTACTTC
cdr3_aa: CAVFEGSGEQYF

j_call: TRBJ2-3
d_call: .
cdr3_length: 13
v_call: TRBV29-1
clone_size: few
cdr3_nt: TGCAGCGTCGGACACAGAGGGTCAGATACGCAGTATTTT
cdr3_aa: CSVGHRGSDTQYF

j_call: TRBJ2-3
d_call: .
cdr3_length: 15
v_call: TRBV2
clone_size: .
cdr3_nt: TGTGCCAGCAGCGCCGGGACGGTCGTTAGAGATACGCAGTATTTT
cdr3_aa: CASSAGTVVRDTQYF

j_call: TRBJ2-3
d_call: .
cdr3_length: 15
v_call: TRBV28
clone_size: few
cdr3_nt: TGTGCCAGCCGTTCTTCTCTGCTAAGCACAGATACGCAGTATTTT
cdr3_aa: CASRSSLLSTDTQYF

j_call: TRBJ2-7
d_call: .
cdr3_length: 13
v_call: TRBV7-6
clone_size: few
cdr3_nt: TGTGCCAGCAGCTTAGTCCTAACCTACGAGCAGTACTTC
cdr3_aa: CASSLVLTYEQYF

j_call: TRBJ1-2
d_call: .
cdr3_length: 15
v_call: TRBV28
clone_size: few
cdr3_nt: TGTGCCAGCGAAGAGGGGGGAGCCAGGTGGGATGGCTACACCTTC
cdr3_aa: CASEEGGARWDGYTF

j_call: TRBJ2-3
d_call: .
cdr3_length: 14
v_call: TRBV9
clone_size: .
cdr3_nt: TGTGCCAGCAGCGTCGGCAAAGGCACAGATACGCAGTATTTT
cdr3_aa: CASSVGKGTDTQYF

j_call: TRBJ2-3
d_call: TRBD2
cdr3_length: 16
v_call: TRBV7-6
clone_size: .
cdr3_nt: TGTGCCAGCAGCTTAGGCGCAGCGGGAGGCACAGATACGCAGTATTTT
cdr3_aa: CASSLGAAGGTDTQYF